The 2 T cell receptor beta chains presented below share a single source sample, sequenced in a study of blood T cells in healthy people across ages. Through a sample-barcoded 5' primer and a J-beta primer mix, a second PCR was run for 7 to 11 cycles. TCRdb reanalysed the 5' RACE reads using MiXCR and keeps one entry per CDR3 protein. The sample consists of over 450,000 distinct CDR3 sequences, more than 20% of them appearing once. Separately, the same data were catalogued under a study of T cells of mothers and their children.

Sequencing input: blood. These receptors all stem from a boy aged 5-17 years in good health.

This chain joins TRBV27 and TRBJ1-2, with 7 nucleotides matching TRBD1. With 5 bases clipped from V and 7 bases from J, the junction kept 7 bases outside the gene matches. The CDR3 covers 13 residues. Germline assignment: CDR1 MNHEY and CDR2 SMNVEV (reference sequence). The CDR3 spells CASSPQGYSGYTF. Here the CDR3 DNA reads TGTGCCAGCAGTCCACAGGGGTATTCTGGCTACACCTTC.

The rearrangement uses TRBV6-2 or TRBV6-3 and TRBJ2-6; perhaps TRBD1 as D (5 bases). Trimming took off 5 bases at V and 2 bases at J, with 10 bases between the two ends. Germline CDR1 reads MNHEY; CDR2 reads SVGEGT. The CDR3 is 15 amino acids. CDR3 in amino acids: CASSTRATGANVLTF. CDR3 coding DNA: TGTGCCAGCAGTACCAGGGCGACTGGGGCCAACGTCCTGACTTTC.